A single sample gave rise to the 12 T cell receptor beta chains below, sequenced in a study of T cell repertoires in cytomegalovirus infection. TCRdb processed the reads anew with MiXCR; each CDR3 protein has one entry. The data hold some 150,000 distinct CDR3 sequences, with less than 25% observed a single time. The material sequenced was PBMCs. Receptors were obtained from a human donor in good health (CMV status not recorded). Some clones in this sample may be carry-over from other donors' samples.

This clonotype was seen a handful of times. This chain joins TRBV6-6 and TRBJ2-7; 7 nucleotides agree with TRBD2. The trim removed 7 bases at V and 2 bases at J, leaving 8 bases unmatched. This CDR3 contains 14 residues. The V gene's germline CDR1 is MNHNY and CDR2 SVGAGI (reference sequence). CDR3: CASTQGGGPYEQYF. CDR3 DNA: TGTGCCAGCACCCAAGGCGGGGGACCCTACGAGCAGTACTTC.

A single count supports this clonotype. The V call is TRBV2, the J call TRBJ2-7; D gene uncertain. Trimming stripped 4 bases from V and 4 bases from J, with 8 bases between. Germline-derived CDR1 and CDR2 are SNHLY and FYNNEI. CDR3 size: 12 residues. The CDR3, as DNA: TGTGCCAGCAGTGCCACAGATTACGAGCAGTACTTC. This encodes CASSATDYEQYF.

This clonotype was detected many times. The chain employs TRBV20-1 and TRBJ2-1; 7 nucleotides match TRBD1. Per germline, CDR1 DFQATT and CDR2 SNEGSKA (reference sequence). V lost 4 bases, J lost 7 bases, and 10 bases stayed unmatched. The CDR3 is 14 residues long. Here the CDR3 DNA reads TGCAGTGCTACCACCCGACAGGGAAAAAATGAGCAGTTCTTC. This translates into CSATTRQGKNEQFF.

This clonotype showed up just a few times. The chain joins TRBV28 to TRBJ1-2; D call uncertain. Looked up from germline, CDR1 is MDHEN and CDR2 is SYDVKM. The CDR3 is made up of 11 amino acids. V shed 4 bases and J shed 5 bases, with 5 bases lying between them. CDR3 nucleotides: TGTGCCAGCAGTTCGGGTTATGGCTACACCTTC. This encodes CASSSGYGYTF.

This clonotype was counted ten times or more. The V and J genes are TRBV5-6 and TRBJ2-4; tentatively, D is TRBD2 (5 bases). There are 15 residues in the CDR3. Trimming took off 9 bases at V and 6 bases at J, with 22 bases between the two ends. Germline-derived CDR1 and CDR2 are SGHDT and YYEEEE. In DNA form, the CDR3 reads TGTGCCACCCGGCCTCGTCTAGCATCCGGAAACATTCAGTACTTC. It yields the protein CATRPRLASGNIQYF. Looking up the rest from reference TRBV5-6 and TRBJ2-4 gives the full variable domain: DAGVTQSPTHLIKTRGQQVTLRCSPKSGHDTVSWYQQALGQGPQFIFQYYEEEERQRGNFPDRFSGHQFPNYSSELNVNALLLGDSALYLCATRPRLASGNIQYFGAGTRLSVL.

J is TRBJ1-6 and V is TRBV20-1; no clear D gene. Germline assignment: CDR1 DFQATT and CDR2 SNEGSKA (reference sequence). Trimming removed 5 bases at V and 6 bases at J, with 17 bases between. The CDR3 is 15 residues long. Written as DNA, the CDR3 is TGCAGTGCTTACGAGACTGCGGCAAGTAATTCACCCCTCCACTTT. The encoded protein is CSAYETAASNSPLHF.

The rearrangement uses TRBV12-3 or TRBV12-4 and TRBJ2-2, with TRBD1 as a possible D gene (5 bases). The CDR3 extends over 16 amino acids. The V end was cut by 6 bases, the J end by 1 base, with 15 bases between. CDR3 amino acids: CASSRQPMGNTGELFF. The CDR3 DNA reads as TGTGCCAGCAGCCGACAGCCGATGGGGAACACCGGGGAGCTGTTTTTT.

J is TRBJ2-5 and V is TRBV9; 15 positions agree with TRBD2. There are 18 residues in the CDR3. Looked up from germline, CDR1 is SGDLS and CDR2 is YYNGEE. The J segment lost 3 bases and the V segment lost 3 bases, leaving 9 bases of the junction unmatched. CDR3 sequence: CASSAGLAGGHLKETQYF. The CDR3 DNA follows: TGTGCCAGCAGCGCGGGACTAGCGGGGGGTCATCTTAAAGAGACCCAGTACTTC.

Worth noting for this clonotype: A much larger clone lies one base from this, so it may be a read error. The rearrangement links TRBV4-1 to TRBJ1-1, with D unresolved. The germline gives CDR1 MGHRA, CDR2 YSYEKL. The CDR3 is 15 amino acids. CDR3 in DNA: TGCGCCAGCAGCCAAAAAGAGGACGGGAACACTGAAGCTCTCTTT. It codes for CASSQKEDGNTEALF.

The rearrangement links TRBV27 to TRBJ1-6; D remains ambiguous. Trimming cost V 4 bases and J 10 bases, with 8 bases left between them. Germline values: CDR1 MNHEY, CDR2 SMNVEV (reference sequence). This CDR3 contains 12 residues. CDR3 sequence: CASSSRTSPLHF. The CDR3 DNA is TGTGCCAGCAGTTCCCGAACCTCACCCCTCCACTTT.

This chain joins TRBV19 and TRBJ1-1, with TRBD1 as a possible D gene (5 bases). V was shortened by 1 base and J by 6 bases, with 12 bases between the two germline ends. This CDR3 has 14 residues. Germline CDR1 reads LNHDA; CDR2 reads SQIVND (reference sequence). In nucleotides, the CDR3 is TGTGCCAGTAGTATAGGTGGGGCGAGGGCTGAAGCTTTCTTT. Translation: CASSIGGARAEAFF.

This clonotype was seen at least ten times. V gene TRBV7-2 combines with J gene TRBJ2-2; maybe TRBD2 (7 bases). Germline-derived CDR1 and CDR2 are SGHTA and FQGNSA. CDR3 size: 15 residues. V lost 5 bases and J 7 bases, leaving 17 bases between the germline ends. The CDR3 nucleotides read TGTGCCAGCAGCCAGTACGGGGGGCAGGGCGGGGAGCTGTTTTTT. Translating gives CASSQYGGQGGELFF.